These 3 T cell receptor beta chains share one sample of origin, sequenced in a study of blood T cell repertoires in COVID-19. Profiling relied on immunoSEQ multiplex PCR, and the TCRdb table lists in-frame clones only, not all of them. In the table there are around 97,000 clones, around 92% of which are singletons. The material sequenced was peripheral blood. These receptors all stem from an older woman with acute or convalescent COVID-19.

V and J are TRBV11-2 and TRBJ2-3, with 7 bases identical to TRBD1. The CDR3 is 13 residues long. CDR1 and CDR2 (germline): SGHAT, FQNNGV. Trimming removed 5 bases from V and 4 bases from J; junction bases left unmatched: 3. CDR3 protein: CASSLDRPDTQYF. The CDR3 DNA reads as TGTGCCAGCAGCCTGGACAGGCCAGATACGCAGTATTTT.

The rearrangement uses TRBV20-1 and TRBJ2-1; the D is unclear. CDR1 is DFQATT and CDR2 is SNEGSKA in the germline V gene (reference sequence). V was trimmed by 5 bases and J by 7 bases, leaving 9 bases between them. The length of the CDR3 is 11 residues. The CDR3 loop reads CSAEYRNEQFF. In DNA, the CDR3 is TGCAGTGCTGAATATAGAAATGAGCAGTTCTTC.

The chain combines TRBV9 with TRBJ2-1; weak D call: TRBD2 (5 bases). The CDR3 runs to 15 residues. Germline V gene lookup returns CDR1 SGDLS and CDR2 YYNGEE. V was trimmed by 5 bases and J by 3 bases, leaving 15 bases between them. The CDR3 sequence: CASSFRAEDYNEQFF. The CDR3 coding sequence is TGTGCCAGCAGTTTCAGAGCGGAGGACTACAATGAGCAGTTCTTC.